Below, 9 T cell receptor beta chains from the same sample are listed, as sequenced in a study of blood T cells in healthy people across ages. The authors ran a second PCR of about 6 to 11 cycles using a sample-barcoded 5' primer and a J-beta primer mix. TCRdb processed the 5' RACE reads anew with MiXCR; each CDR3 protein has one entry. In the table there are 1.5 million or so distinct CDR3 sequences, roughly 43% of which are singletons. Sequences were obtained from blood. The receptors here all came from a woman aged 18-29 years in good health.

This clonotype was detected only a few times. This chain joins TRBV5-1 and TRBJ2-1, with 7 bases lining up with TRBD1. The J segment lost 9 bases and the V segment lost 5 bases, leaving 2 bases of the junction unmatched. The CDR3 has 11 residues. CDR1 is SGHRS and CDR2 is YFSETQ in the germline V gene. The CDR3 loop reads CASSNRGEQFF. CDR3 coding DNA: TGCGCCAGCAGTAACAGGGGTGAGCAGTTCTTC.

This sequence joins TRBV9 and TRBJ2-2; D not resolved. V shed 4 bases and J shed 0 bases, with 10 bases lying between them. The CDR3 length is 15 residues. Germline CDR1 SGDLS, CDR2 YYNGEE. The CDR3 nucleotides read TGTGCCAGCAGCACTATTGCGGCGAACACCGGGGAGCTGTTTTTT. It translates to CASSTIAANTGELFF.

This clonotype has just a few counts. V usage is TRBV6-5 and J usage is TRBJ1-1; no definite D call. The CDR3 spans 13 residues. Germline CDR1 reads MNHEY; CDR2 reads SVGAGI. V lost 3 bases and J 2 bases, leaving 7 bases between the germline ends. CDR3 protein: CASSYKRNTEAFF. Written as DNA, the CDR3 is TGTGCCAGCAGTTATAAGCGAAACACTGAAGCTTTCTTT.

The rearrangement uses TRBV5-6 and TRBJ1-2; tentative D call: TRBD1 (6 bases). This CDR3 has 15 amino acids. Trimming left V 3 bases short and J 0 bases short, with 12 bases between. Germline V CDR1 and CDR2: SGHDT, YYEEEE. The CDR3 DNA is TGTGCCAGCAGCTCCCAGGGGTTCGCTAACTATGGCTACACCTTC. Encoded protein: CASSSQGFANYGYTF.

On this clonotype itself: Compared with germline, one end of the junction differs, possibly owing to a read error. The chain carries TRBV20-1 and TRBJ1-2; possible D gene TRBD1, 6 bases. Germline CDR1 and CDR2: DFQATT and SNEGSKA (reference sequence). The CDR3 has 14 residues. The CDR3 reads CSAPLATGLRGHTF. The CDR3 nucleotides are TGCAGTGCTCCTCTAGCGACAGGTTTGCGTGGCCACACCTTC.

The genes are TRBV20-1 and TRBJ2-1; D is perhaps TRBD2 (6 bases). The DNA end is a closer match to TRBJ2-7, so the J assignment may be wrong. From germline, CDR1 is DFQATT and CDR2 SNEGSKA (reference sequence). This CDR3 region has 14 residues. The CDR3 region is CSATQRVSYNEQYF. The CDR3 nucleotides read TGCAGTGCTACTCAGCGGGTCTCCTACAATGAGCAGTACTTC.

The chain carries TRBV12-3 or TRBV12-4 and TRBJ2-7, with D possibly being TRBD2 (6 bases). Trimming cost V 4 bases and J 0 bases, with 13 bases left between them. CDR3 length equals 15 residues. The CDR3 region is CASSWGEIYSYEQYF. The CDR3 nucleotides are TGTGCCAGCAGTTGGGGGGAAATTTACTCCTACGAGCAGTACTTC.

The chain has TRBV4-3 and TRBJ2-7; no clear D gene. The V end lost 4 bases, the J end lost 2 bases, and 15 bases lay between the germline ends. Germline CDR1 and CDR2: LGHNA and YSLEER. The CDR3 spans 15 residues. CDR3 loop: CASSPSRDNTYEQYF. The CDR3 DNA reads as TGCGCCAGCAGCCCGAGCAGAGACAATACCTACGAGCAGTACTTC.

Remarks on this clonotype: One end of the junction does not line up with germline, which may come from a read error. The V call is TRBV20-1, the J call TRBJ1-2, with TRBD1 matching 8 bases. The CDR3 consists of 13 residues. The germline gives CDR1 DFQATT, CDR2 SNEGSKA (reference sequence). This CDR3 reads CSARAAGGGGYTF. In DNA, the CDR3 is TGCAGTGCAAGAGCCGCAGGGGGCGGTGGCTACACCTTC.